Each of the 9 T cell receptor beta chains below was sequenced from the same sample in a study of T-cell memory formation after mild COVID-19. TCRdb ran MiXCR on the 5' RACE reads and lists one entry per CDR3 protein. The data hold 350,000 to 400,000 distinct CDR3 sequences, with roughly 21% observed a single time. Sequencing input: PBMCs or a T cell subset sorted from them (not recorded which). The source is an adult woman who had mild COVID-19 (a few samples of this study predate the infection). Cell type and time point are not known.

This clonotype has ten or more counts. The V and J genes are TRBV4-2 and TRBJ2-1; TRBD2 matches 14 bases. The V gene's germline CDR1 is LGHNA and CDR2 YNFKEQ. Losses at the gene ends were 10 bases for V and 0 bases for J; bases not matched to a gene: 5. The CDR3 is made up of 16 amino acids. CDR3 nucleotide sequence: TGTGCCACCGGGACTAGCGGGGGTAGCTCCTACAATGAGCAGTTCTTC. It specifies CATGTSGGSSYNEQFF.

This clonotype has a handful of counts. V and J are TRBV4-1 and TRBJ2-3; possibly TRBD2 for D (6 bases). V gave up 4 bases and J gave up 2 bases, with 13 bases separating them. This CDR3 spans 15 amino acids. From germline, CDR1 is MGHRA and CDR2 YSYEKL. The CDR3 region is CASSRLGGFTDTQYF. The DNA of the CDR3 is TGCGCCAGCAGCCGACTTGGGGGGTTCACAGATACGCAGTATTTT.

The chain recombines TRBV5-1 with TRBJ2-1, with TRBD2 matching over 14 bases. Germline lookup yields CDR1 SGHRS and CDR2 YFSETQ. The length of the CDR3 is 15 residues. The V and J ends lost 4 bases and 8 bases, in that order; junction bases with no gene match: 5. This CDR3 reads CASSPGLAGGHEQFF. DNA of the CDR3: TGCGCCAGCAGCCCTGGACTAGCGGGGGGTCATGAGCAGTTCTTC.

The genes are TRBV10-3 and TRBJ2-7, with no clear D. This CDR3 is 12 amino acids long. V shed 3 bases and J shed 3 bases, with 6 bases lying between them. Germline assignment: CDR1 ENHRY and CDR2 SYGVKD. CDR3 in DNA: TGTGCCATCAGTGATACTGTCTACGAGCAGTACTTC. Its translation: CAISDTVYEQYF.

The sample holds a few counts of this clonotype. The rearrangement uses TRBV7-2 and TRBJ1-2; 7 bases are a match to TRBD1. The CDR3 contains 14 residues. CDR1 is SGHTA, CDR2 FQGNSA, per germline. V trimming: 5 bases; J trimming: 2 bases; junction bases outside the gene matches: 5. The CDR3 loop reads CASSKRDRNYGYTF. The CDR3 nucleotides are TGTGCCAGCAGCAAGAGGGACAGAAACTATGGCTACACCTTC.

The sample holds a few counts of this clonotype. The chain uses TRBV6-2 or TRBV6-3 and TRBJ2-3; 8 positions match TRBD2. CDR1 and CDR2 (germline): MNHEY, SVGEGT. This CDR3 is built from 14 residues. V gave up 8 bases and J gave up 2 bases; unmatched junction bases: 6. CDR3 in DNA: TGTGCCAGCCAAACTAGCGGCCCCACAGATACGCAGTATTTT. It is translated as CASQTSGPTDTQYF.

The J gene is TRBJ2-3, the V gene TRBV5-1; 10 bases map to TRBD2. This CDR3 is 16 amino acids long. V lost 5 bases and J lost 4; bases outside the gene matches: 10. Germline CDR1 is SGHRS and CDR2 is YFSETQ. The CDR3 DNA follows: TGCGCCAGCAGTCAATCAGCGGGAGGGTTCCCAGATACGCAGTATTTT. Protein: CASSQSAGGFPDTQYF.

This clonotype was counted a few times. The chain recombines TRBV15 with TRBJ1-5, with TRBD1 identical over 7 bases. The CDR3 sequence is 16 residues long. The V segment lost 3 bases and the J segment 4 bases; nucleotides outside the gene matches: 9. Germline loops: CDR1 LNHNV, CDR2 YYDKDF (reference sequence). The DNA of the CDR3 is TGTGCCACCAGCAGTCAGAGGGGGCTCGGGAATCAGCCCCAGCATTTT. As protein: CATSSQRGLGNQPQHF.

The V and J genes are TRBV12-3 or TRBV12-4 and TRBJ2-1; 8 nucleotides match TRBD1. This CDR3 spans 14 amino acids. J lost 2 bases, V lost 7 bases, and 4 bases had no gene match. The CDR3 region has the DNA TGTGCCAGCAATTCAGGGGGCCCCTACAATGAGCAGTTCTTC. It translates to CASNSGGPYNEQFF.